The 12 T cell receptor beta chains in this list originate from one sample, sequenced in a study of PD-L1 blockade in urothelial cancer. The table came from immunoSEQ multiplex PCR; TCRdb's copy has only in-frame clones and leaves some out. The sample records roughly 120,000 clones, approximately 90% being singletons. Time point given: peripheral blood 6 weeks after treatment start. Here the sequenced sample was PBMCs, taken around atezolizumab (anti-PD-L1) treatment. The receptor source for this set is a man in his 60s with urothelial cancer.

V and J are TRBV27 and TRBJ2-2, with D possibly being TRBD2 (6 bases). This CDR3 is built from 16 residues. Trimming cost V 7 bases and J 1 base, with 16 bases left between them. Germline-derived CDR1 and CDR2 are MNHEY and SMNVEV (reference sequence). CDR3 region: CASTVAGHMNTGELFF. The CDR3, as DNA: TGTGCCAGCACCGTGGCGGGGCATATGAACACCGGGGAGCTGTTTTTT.

The V gene is TRBV30, the J gene TRBJ2-7, with TRBD1 matching over 10 bases. The CDR3 totals 14 residues. V shed 5 bases and J 3 bases; nucleotides not matched to a gene: 7. Germline loops: CDR1 GTSNPN, CDR2 SVGIG (reference sequence). The CDR3 sequence is CAWGTDRGLYEQYF. DNA of the CDR3: TGTGCCTGGGGTACAGACAGGGGGCTCTACGAGCAGTACTTC.

The chain joins TRBV2 to TRBJ2-7; maybe TRBD1 (5 bases). The germline gives CDR1 SNHLY, CDR2 FYNNEI. The CDR3 runs to 12 residues. V was cut by 5 bases and J by 3 bases, with 8 bases left in between. The CDR3 bases are TGTGCCAGCAGTACCACAGGCTACGAGCAGTACTTC. This codes for CASSTTGYEQYF.

The genes are TRBV27 and TRBJ2-7, with 9 bases that match TRBD2. Germline V CDR1 and CDR2: MNHEY, SMNVEV (reference sequence). The CDR3 covers 16 residues. The J segment lost 2 bases and the V segment lost 3 bases, leaving 8 bases of the junction unmatched. CDR3 sequence reads: CASSFLAGPQTYEQYF. CDR3 sequence (DNA): TGTGCCAGCAGTTTCCTAGCGGGACCCCAGACCTACGAGCAGTACTTC.

The chain has TRBV6-1 and TRBJ2-1; 9 bases are a match to TRBD2. Germline CDR1 and CDR2: MNHNS and SASEGT. J lost 6 bases, V lost 4 bases, and 7 bases had no gene match. There are 15 residues in the CDR3. The CDR3 nucleotides are TGTGCCAGCAGTGGGGCGGGACTAGCTGGCAATGAGCAGTTCTTC. Protein product: CASSGAGLAGNEQFF.

This chain joins TRBV9 and TRBJ2-2, with TRBD1 matching 9 bases. V lost 4 bases, J lost 4 bases, and 2 bases stayed unmatched. CDR3 length equals 14 residues. The V gene's germline CDR1 is SGDLS and CDR2 YYNGEE. The CDR3 here is CASSMGQGTGELFF. The CDR3, as DNA: TGTGCCAGCAGCATGGGACAGGGCACCGGGGAGCTGTTTTTT.

The V gene is TRBV5-8, the J gene TRBJ1-2; D is ambiguous. In germline, CDR1 is SGHTS, CDR2 YDEGEE. This CDR3 comprises 13 residues. The V and J ends lost 7 bases and 5 bases respectively, with 15 bases between them. CDR3 amino acids: CASSSGYGYGYTF. The CDR3 DNA is TGTGCCAGCTCCTCGGGGTACGGGTATGGCTACACCTTC.

The chain couples TRBV7-2 to TRBJ2-7, with 12 bases lining up with TRBD2. The V gene end was trimmed by 1 base and the J gene end by 2 bases; junction bases not matched to a gene: 12. Germline V gene data show CDR1 as SGHTA and CDR2 as FQGNSA. The CDR3 sequence is 19 residues long. The DNA of the CDR3 is TGTGCCAGCAGCTTAGTCGGGGCTAGCGGGGGGGATCTCCCCTACGAGCAGTACTTC. Protein sequence: CASSLVGASGGDLPYEQYF. Full variable domain (remainder filled in from reference TRBV7-2 and TRBJ2-7): GAGVSQSPSNKVTEKGKDVELRCDPISGHTALYWYRQSLGQGLEFLIYFQGNSAPDKSGLPSDRFSAERTGGSVSTLTIQRTQQEDSAVYLCASSLVGASGGDLPYEQYFGPGTRLTVT.

The V and J genes are TRBV9 and TRBJ1-2, with TRBD1 matching over 11 bases. The CDR3 totals 14 residues. Germline V lookup: CDR1 SGDLS, CDR2 YYNGEE. The trim removed 2 bases at V and 5 bases at J, leaving 2 bases unmatched. CDR3 sequence reads: CASSVGDRGYGYTF. CDR3 sequence (DNA): TGTGCCAGCAGCGTCGGGGACAGGGGGTATGGCTACACCTTC.

The genes are TRBV6-5 and TRBJ1-1, with 8 bases matching TRBD1. The J segment lost 0 bases and the V segment lost 2 bases, leaving 5 bases of the junction unmatched. The germline V gene encodes CDR1 MNHEY and CDR2 SVGAGI. This CDR3 has 16 residues. DNA of the CDR3: TGTGCCAGCAGTTACACCCAGGGGGCCCTGAACACTGAAGCTTTCTTT. This sequence encodes CASSYTQGALNTEAFF.

Points on this clone: An end of the junction does not agree with germline; a read error may underlie this. This rearrangement joins TRBV4-3 to TRBJ2-1; 12 nucleotides align to TRBD2. The CDR3 is 18 residues long. Germline loops: CDR1 LGHNA, CDR2 YSLEER. CDR3 DNA sequence: TGCGCCAGCAGCCAAAACCCCGGACTAGCGGGACACTACAGTGAGCAGTTCTTC. This sequence encodes CASSQNPGLAGHYSEQFF.

This clone was counted only a few times. This chain joins TRBV2 and TRBJ2-1; D is possibly TRBD2 (5 bases). This CDR3 spans 14 amino acids. Germline values: CDR1 SNHLY, CDR2 FYNNEI. Trimming removed 5 bases from V and 5 bases from J, with 13 bases in between. Here the CDR3 reads CASSHGNGNNEQFF. The CDR3 bases are TGTGCCAGCAGTCACGGGAACGGAAACAATGAGCAGTTCTTC.